This TCR beta chain was profiled in a study of blood T cells in healthy people across ages. Points on this clonotype: The target antigen is unknown.

Study-level points and caveats: The diversity estimates, figures obtained from one million T cells, were considered underestimates. Lack of knowledge of donor CMV status possibly confounded expanded clonotype changes.

Germline V gene lookup returns CDR1 SGHTA and CDR2 FQGNSA. J gave up 11 bases and V 3 bases, and 18 bases lay outside the gene matches. The CDR3 extends over 16 amino acids. Using a J-beta primer mix together with a sample-barcoded 5' primer, a second PCR was run for roughly 7 to 12 cycles. Via MiXCR, TCRdb re-called the 5' RACE reads, giving one row per CDR3 protein. Of 1.8 million or so distinct CDR3 sequences in the sample, about two fifths were seen once. Ten milliliters was the volume of peripheral blood drawn from each donor. Material for sequencing was blood. The rearrangement joins TRBV7-2 to TRBJ2-5; 7 positions agree with TRBD2. The TCR originated in a human donor in good health. DNA for the CDR3: TGTGCCAGCAGCTTTTCAGCGGGGCCCCCCTACAATGAGCAGTACTTC. Protein product: CASSFSAGPPYNEQYF. Looking up the rest from reference TRBV7-2 and TRBJ2-5 gives the full variable domain: GAGVSQSPSNKVTEKGKDVELRCDPISGHTALYWYRQSLGQGLEFLIYFQGNSAPDKSGLPSDRFSAERTGGSVSTLTIQRTQQEDSAVYLCASSFSAGPPYNEQYFGPGTRLLVL.